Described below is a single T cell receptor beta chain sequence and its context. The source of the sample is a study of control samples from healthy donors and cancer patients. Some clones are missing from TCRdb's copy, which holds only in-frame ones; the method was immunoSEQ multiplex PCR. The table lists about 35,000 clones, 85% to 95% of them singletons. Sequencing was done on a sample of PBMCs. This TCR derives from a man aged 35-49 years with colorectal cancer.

The CDR3 bases are TGTGCCAGCAGTTACTCGACAGGGCATAATTCACCCCTCCACTTT. Protein product: CASSYSTGHNSPLHF. The rearrangement uses TRBV6-5 and TRBJ1-6; 7 nucleotides line up with TRBD1. In germline, CDR1 is MNHEY, CDR2 SVGAGI. With 0 bases clipped from V and 5 bases from J, the junction kept 1 base outside the gene matches. The CDR3 runs 15 residues.